This T cell receptor (beta chain) came from a study of blood T cell repertoires in COVID-19. Study-level information: There were acute and convalescent COVID-19 samples, and they came from the United States, Italy and Spain. Sources were T cells, B-cell-depleted T cells, or PBMCs; the material itself was cDNA or gDNA.

Per the original methods: Amplification from reference gene primers served as the basis for estimated nucleated cell counts. Profiling relied on immunoSEQ multiplex PCR, and the TCRdb table lists in-frame clones only, not all of them. V and J calls and clone size come straight from that table; D and trimming were deduced from the DNA. The profile shows about 290,000 clones, 89% of them singletons. J gave up 5 bases and V 4 bases, and 4 bases lay outside the gene matches. This CDR3 spans 16 amino acids. Germline CDR1 reads MNHNS; CDR2 reads SASEGT. In its sample, this clone was seen once. This TCR came from a woman aged 40 to 50 who had recovered from COVID-19. This sequence joins TRBV6-1 and TRBJ2-2; TRBD2 agrees at 13 bases. Sequenced: peripheral blood. CDR3 loop: CASSVTSGRFTGELFF. As DNA, the CDR3 is TGTGCCAGCAGTGTGACTAGCGGGAGGTTTACCGGGGAGCTGTTTTTT.